Listed below are T cell receptor beta chains from one sample, sequenced in a study of T-cell memory formation after mild COVID-19. TCRdb analysed the 5' RACE reads with MiXCR anew, one entry per CDR3 protein. The table shows hundreds of thousands of distinct CDR3 sequences, with roughly 26% occurring only once. Specimen: PBMCs or a T cell subset sorted from them (not recorded which). Receptor source: an adult woman who had mild COVID-19 (a few samples of this study predate the infection). Cell type and time point are not known. CDR3s include the opening cysteine and the closing phenylalanine or tryptophan. Each record gives: V gene, D gene, clone size, J gene, CDR3 protein, CDR3 DNA. D genes are given only for firm matches. Size is omitted from some rows. Given values are once, few, many or a class for expanded clones.

v_gene: TRBV5-1
d_gene: NA
abundance: NA
j_gene: TRBJ2-3
CDR3aa: CASRDPSTDTQYF
CDR3nt: TGCGCCAGCCGGGATCCGAGCACAGATACGCAGTATTTT

v_gene: TRBV12-3/TRBV12-4
d_gene: NA
abundance: NA
j_gene: TRBJ2-4
CDR3aa: CASSFTARGNIQYF
CDR3nt: TGTGCCAGCAGTTTCACGGCTAGAGGAAACATTCAGTACTTC

v_gene: TRBV18
d_gene: NA
abundance: few
j_gene: TRBJ2-7
CDR3aa: CASSPGASHHEQYF
CDR3nt: TGTGCCAGCTCACCAGGGGCTAGCCACCACGAGCAGTACTTC

v_gene: TRBV12-3/TRBV12-4
d_gene: TRBD2
abundance: NA
j_gene: TRBJ2-3
CDR3aa: CASSSRRLADTDTQYF
CDR3nt: TGTGCCAGCAGTTCACGGAGACTAGCAGACACAGATACGCAGTATTTT

v_gene: TRBV10-3
d_gene: NA
abundance: NA
j_gene: TRBJ2-3
CDR3aa: CAISEPLGLATDTQYF
CDR3nt: TGTGCCATCAGTGAGCCCCTCGGGCTAGCGACAGATACGCAGTATTTT

v_gene: TRBV12-3/TRBV12-4
d_gene: TRBD1
abundance: many
j_gene: TRBJ2-7
CDR3aa: CASSLGTGGIYEQYF
CDR3nt: TGTGCCAGCAGTTTAGGGACAGGGGGCATCTACGAGCAGTACTTC

v_gene: TRBV12-3/TRBV12-4
d_gene: NA
abundance: few
j_gene: TRBJ2-2
CDR3aa: CASSLGQGLLGELFF
CDR3nt: TGTGCCAGCAGTTTGGGGCAGGGCCTTCTCGGGGAGCTGTTTTTT

v_gene: TRBV2
d_gene: NA
abundance: once
j_gene: TRBJ2-5
CDR3aa: CASSNIGTPQETQYF
CDR3nt: TGTGCCAGCTCGAATATCGGGACTCCCCAAGAGACCCAGTACTTC

v_gene: TRBV30
d_gene: NA
abundance: NA
j_gene: TRBJ1-3
CDR3aa: CAWGRNTIYF
CDR3nt: TGTGCCTGGGGAAGGAACACCATATATTTT

v_gene: TRBV20-1
d_gene: NA
abundance: NA
j_gene: TRBJ2-5
CDR3aa: CSALEETQYF
CDR3nt: TGCAGTGCTTTAGAAGAGACCCAGTACTTC

v_gene: TRBV7-2
d_gene: NA
abundance: many
j_gene: TRBJ2-3
CDR3aa: CASSLAIPRTGKRTGGPWGDTQYF
CDR3nt: TGTGCCAGCAGCTTAGCCATCCCACGTACAGGGAAGAGAACCGGAGGACCATGGGGAGATACGCAGTATTTT

v_gene: TRBV7-8
d_gene: NA
abundance: few
j_gene: TRBJ2-3
CDR3aa: CASSLSRLFPDTQYF
CDR3nt: TGTGCCAGCTCCTTATCTAGATTATTCCCAGATACGCAGTATTTT

v_gene: TRBV5-1
d_gene: TRBD2
abundance: NA
j_gene: TRBJ2-7
CDR3aa: CASSLEVQAGDREQYF
CDR3nt: TGCGCCAGCAGCTTGGAAGTTCAAGCGGGGGATCGCGAGCAGTACTTC

v_gene: TRBV6-5
d_gene: TRBD1
abundance: NA
j_gene: TRBJ1-1
CDR3aa: CASTTGTGFFRAFF
CDR3nt: TGTGCCAGCACCACCGGGACAGGCTTTTTTAGGGCTTTCTTT

v_gene: TRBV24-1
d_gene: NA
abundance: few
j_gene: TRBJ2-1
CDR3aa: CATSDPQVAVGSYNEQFF
CDR3nt: TGTGCCACCAGTGATCCACAGGTTGCGGTGGGATCCTACAATGAGCAGTTCTTC

v_gene: TRBV14
d_gene: TRBD2
abundance: NA
j_gene: TRBJ2-7
CDR3aa: CASSQPGTSQTKQYF
CDR3nt: TGTGCCAGCAGCCAACCCGGGACTAGCCAGACGAAGCAGTACTTC

v_gene: TRBV5-1
d_gene: NA
abundance: NA
j_gene: TRBJ2-5
CDR3aa: CASSLAGRVETQYF
CDR3nt: TGCGCCAGCAGCTTGGCCGGCAGGGTCGAGACCCAGTACTTC

v_gene: TRBV7-9
d_gene: NA
abundance: NA
j_gene: TRBJ2-3
CDR3aa: CASSFDSSFLF
CDR3nt: TGTGCCAGCAGCTTTGACAGCAGTTTCCTTTTT

v_gene: TRBV2
d_gene: TRBD1
abundance: NA
j_gene: TRBJ1-6
CDR3aa: CASSGQGVTARSPLHF
CDR3nt: TGTGCCAGCAGTGGTCAGGGGGTGACTGCACGGTCACCCCTCCACTTT

v_gene: TRBV27
d_gene: NA
abundance: few
j_gene: TRBJ1-1
CDR3aa: CASSLQGIGTEAFF
CDR3nt: TGTGCCAGCAGTTTGCAGGGGATCGGCACTGAAGCTTTCTTT

v_gene: TRBV2
d_gene: NA
abundance: few
j_gene: TRBJ2-7
CDR3aa: CASSAARGAYEQYF
CDR3nt: TGTGCCAGCAGTGCGGCAAGGGGAGCCTACGAGCAGTACTTC

v_gene: TRBV5-1
d_gene: NA
abundance: few
j_gene: TRBJ2-5
CDR3aa: CASSSDLTASSQETQYF
CDR3nt: TGCGCCAGCAGCTCGGATTTGACAGCTTCCTCCCAAGAGACCCAGTACTTC

v_gene: TRBV24-1
d_gene: NA
abundance: NA
j_gene: TRBJ2-2
CDR3aa: CATSDPGTANTGELFF
CDR3nt: TGTGCCACCAGTGACCCAGGGACGGCGAACACCGGGGAGCTGTTTTTT

v_gene: TRBV12-3/TRBV12-4
d_gene: TRBD1
abundance: NA
j_gene: TRBJ2-7
CDR3aa: CASSAPGTGPSYEQYF
CDR3nt: TGTGCCAGCAGCGCACCTGGGACAGGTCCCTCCTACGAGCAGTACTTC

v_gene: TRBV5-1
d_gene: NA
abundance: NA
j_gene: TRBJ2-1
CDR3aa: CASSLGGGVSYNEQFF
CDR3nt: TGCGCCAGCAGTTTGGGGGGCGGGGTCTCCTACAATGAGCAGTTCTTC

v_gene: TRBV12-3/TRBV12-4
d_gene: NA
abundance: NA
j_gene: TRBJ1-2
CDR3aa: CASTGTLDGYTF
CDR3nt: TGTGCCAGCACCGGGACATTGGACGGCTACACCTTC

v_gene: TRBV5-1
d_gene: TRBD1
abundance: few
j_gene: TRBJ2-7
CDR3aa: CASSLSFTGTGGIYEQYF
CDR3nt: TGCGCCAGCAGCTTGTCTTTCACCGGGACAGGGGGCATCTACGAGCAGTACTTC

v_gene: TRBV20-1
d_gene: TRBD2
abundance: NA
j_gene: TRBJ2-7
CDR3aa: CSARTSGRGFGHEQYF
CDR3nt: TGCAGTGCTAGGACTAGCGGGAGGGGGTTCGGCCACGAGCAGTACTTC

v_gene: TRBV2
d_gene: NA
abundance: few
j_gene: TRBJ2-2
CDR3aa: CASSGRVGELFF
CDR3nt: TGTGCCAGCAGTGGAAGGGTCGGGGAGCTGTTTTTT

v_gene: TRBV12-3/TRBV12-4
d_gene: NA
abundance: NA
j_gene: TRBJ1-2
CDR3aa: CASTPTGSNYGYTF
CDR3nt: TGTGCCAGCACTCCCACGGGCAGCAACTATGGCTACACCTTC

v_gene: TRBV21-1
d_gene: NA
abundance: NA
j_gene: TRBJ2-3
CDR3aa: CASSKMGTEFFNSTDTQYF
CDR3nt: TGTGCCAGCAGCAAAATGGGGACAGAATTCTTTAATAGCACAGATACGCAGTATTTT

v_gene: TRBV5-5
d_gene: NA
abundance: few
j_gene: TRBJ1-1
CDR3aa: CASSLVPNTEAFF
CDR3nt: TGTGCCAGCAGCTTGGTACCAAACACTGAAGCTTTCTTT

v_gene: TRBV7-9
d_gene: NA
abundance: few
j_gene: TRBJ2-7
CDR3aa: CASSLGWLVDSSYEQYF
CDR3nt: TGTGCCAGCAGCTTAGGTTGGCTCGTGGACAGCTCCTACGAGCAGTACTTC

v_gene: TRBV11-2
d_gene: NA
abundance: few
j_gene: TRBJ1-5
CDR3aa: CASSFGPDSNQPQHF
CDR3nt: TGTGCCAGCAGCTTCGGACCCGATAGCAATCAGCCCCAGCATTTT

v_gene: TRBV5-1
d_gene: NA
abundance: few
j_gene: TRBJ1-1
CDR3aa: CASSSTAMNTEAFF
CDR3nt: TGCGCCAGCAGCTCCACAGCGATGAACACTGAAGCTTTCTTT

v_gene: TRBV20-1
d_gene: TRBD2
abundance: few
j_gene: TRBJ2-1
CDR3aa: CSASPRLAGGLDNEQFF
CDR3nt: TGCAGTGCTAGCCCAAGACTAGCGGGGGGCCTTGACAATGAGCAGTTCTTC

v_gene: TRBV6-5
d_gene: TRBD1
abundance: few
j_gene: TRBJ1-2
CDR3aa: CASSRRQGFGYGYTF
CDR3nt: TGTGCCAGCAGCCGCCGACAGGGGTTCGGCTATGGCTACACCTTC

v_gene: TRBV6-2/TRBV6-3
d_gene: NA
abundance: few
j_gene: TRBJ2-5
CDR3aa: CASSYEVGETQYF
CDR3nt: TGTGCCAGCAGTTATGAGGTGGGAGAGACCCAGTACTTC

v_gene: TRBV5-1
d_gene: TRBD1
abundance: many
j_gene: TRBJ2-2
CDR3aa: CASSRGQGSMFF
CDR3nt: TGCGCCAGCAGCCGGGGACAGGGTTCGATGTTTTTT

v_gene: TRBV4-3
d_gene: NA
abundance: NA
j_gene: TRBJ2-7
CDR3aa: CASSQGLEGGGVYEQYF
CDR3nt: TGCGCCAGCAGCCAAGGGCTAGAGGGAGGAGGGGTCTACGAGCAGTACTTC

v_gene: TRBV5-1
d_gene: TRBD1
abundance: NA
j_gene: TRBJ1-1
CDR3aa: CASSWTGGEVTEAFF
CDR3nt: TGCGCCAGCAGCTGGACAGGGGGAGAGGTCACTGAAGCTTTCTTT